The present entry profiles one T cell receptor beta chain with its context. The record originates from a study of lymphopenia after photon versus proton radiotherapy. Germline V gene sequence: CDR1 SGHAT, CDR2 FQNNGV. The ends lost 5 bases at V and 1 base at J; junction bases unmatched: 6. This CDR3 comprises 15 residues. Generated by immunoSEQ multiplex PCR, the TCRdb table keeps only in-frame clones and is missing some. Found here are some 170,000 clones, 80% to 90% of them singletons; the top ten hold 4% to 5%. The origin of this receptor is a man over 45 with gastric cancer. The source material was peripheral blood, sampled from a patient treated with photon-based radiotherapy. The rearrangement joins TRBV11-2 to TRBJ2-7; TRBD1 aligns across 9 bases. Written as DNA, the CDR3 is TGTGCCAGCAGCCGGGACAGGGAAGAGTCCTACGAGCAGTACTTC. Translated, it gives CASSRDREESYEQYF. The whole variable domain, remainder taken from reference TRBV11-2 and TRBJ2-7, is EAGVAQSPRYKIIEKRQSVAFWCNPISGHATLYWYQQILGQGPKLLIQFQNNGVVDDSQLPKDRFSAERLKGVDSTLKIQPAKLEDSAVYLCASSRDREESYEQYFGPGTRLTVT.